This T cell receptor (beta chain) was recovered during a study of T cell repertoires in cytomegalovirus infection. Overall study: Recently identified HLA-C-restricted and well-studied HLA-B-restricted CMV epitopes were used. CMV infection and matching HLA type were both indicated by public TCR beta signatures. Study-wide findings and caveats: Pooled public TCR beta family frequency picked out CMV carriers with the relevant HLA. CMV-specific TCR beta clonotypes restricted by HLA-C dominated the ex vivo response.

One entry per CDR3 protein, called by TCRdb with MiXCR from the reads. The sample holds about 740,000 distinct CDR3 sequences, about 30% seen once. Germline V CDR1 and CDR2: SGHVS, FNYEAQ. Germline trimming cut 5 bases from V and 5 bases from J; bases unmatched to any gene: 12. The CDR3 extends over 15 amino acids. With regard to this clonotype: Antigen: not known.

The source was cultured PBMCs, collected from culture after CMV antigen stimulation. The rearrangement uses TRBV7-6 and TRBJ2-7; 7 positions match TRBD1. The sequence came from a human donor in good health (CMV status not recorded). Some clones in this sample may be carry-over from other donors' samples. In DNA form, the CDR3 reads TGTGCCAGCAGCCGGCGGACAGGTGGGTCGGACGAGCAGTACTTC. Its protein is CASSRRTGGSDEQYF.